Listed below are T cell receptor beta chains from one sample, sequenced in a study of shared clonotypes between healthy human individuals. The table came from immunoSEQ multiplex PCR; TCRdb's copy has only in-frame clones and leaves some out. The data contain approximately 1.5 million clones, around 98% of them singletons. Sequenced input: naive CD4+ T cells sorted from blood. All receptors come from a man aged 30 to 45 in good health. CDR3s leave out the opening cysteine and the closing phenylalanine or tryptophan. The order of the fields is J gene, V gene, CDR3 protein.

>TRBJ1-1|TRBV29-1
SVVRDRTYVWAF
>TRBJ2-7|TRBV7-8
ASSLDFGEQY
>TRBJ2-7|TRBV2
ASSSTGGGYEQY
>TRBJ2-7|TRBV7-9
ASSSGTETVQY
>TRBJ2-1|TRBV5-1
ASSATGYNEQF
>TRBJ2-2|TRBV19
ASSTGINTGELF
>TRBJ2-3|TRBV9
ASSVGVTDTQY
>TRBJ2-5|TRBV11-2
ASSLAGRAGETQY
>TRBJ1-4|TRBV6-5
ASSRGRWIYEKLF
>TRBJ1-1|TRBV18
ASSPLGVRGRSGTEAF
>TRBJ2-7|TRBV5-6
ASSAWGGSSYEQY
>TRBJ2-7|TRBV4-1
ASSQATVPLYYEQY
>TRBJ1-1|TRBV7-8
ASSLPSGLGTEAF
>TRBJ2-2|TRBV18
ASSPRGLSANTGELF
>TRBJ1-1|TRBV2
ASSGEAGGTEAF
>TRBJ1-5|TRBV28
ASRTGTYNQPQH
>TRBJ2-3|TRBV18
ASSPPRFGGRASSTDTQY
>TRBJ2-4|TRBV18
ASSPEVGAGAKNIQY
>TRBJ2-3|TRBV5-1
ASSLISTDTQY
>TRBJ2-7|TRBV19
ASSITVAGGGEQY
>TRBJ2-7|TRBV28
ASSQSRSEQY
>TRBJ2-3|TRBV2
ASSALAGSSDTQY
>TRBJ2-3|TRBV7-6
ASSLGSGGPRTDTQY
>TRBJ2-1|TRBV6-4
ASSGGTAGTEGQF
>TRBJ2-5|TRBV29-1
SVQRGYQETQY
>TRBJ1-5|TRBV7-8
ASSDPGRTYSNQPQH
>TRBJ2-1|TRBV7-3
ASRNLGKDSSYNEQF
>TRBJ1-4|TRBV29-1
SVSREATNEKLF
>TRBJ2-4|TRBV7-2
ASTVAGIKNIQY
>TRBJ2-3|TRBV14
ASSQDLEQASTDTQY
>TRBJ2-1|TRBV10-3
AIKGLADHNEQF
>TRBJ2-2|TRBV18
ASSPTVANTGELF
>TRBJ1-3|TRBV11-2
ASSPGYGRTIY
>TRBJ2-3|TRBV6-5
ASSYSGGWLADTQY
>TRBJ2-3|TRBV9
ASSVTGLAEDTQY
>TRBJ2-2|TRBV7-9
ASSPVWELF
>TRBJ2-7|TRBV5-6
ASSLGPGLGEWYEQY
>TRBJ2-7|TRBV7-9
ASSFPPTGSYEQY
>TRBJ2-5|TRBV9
ASSVAVASGQETQY
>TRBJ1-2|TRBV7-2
ASSQSVGKNYGYT
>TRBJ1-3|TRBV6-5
ASSSTGGIGNTIY
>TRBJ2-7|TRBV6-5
ASSQRTNTYEQY
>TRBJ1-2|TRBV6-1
ASSPITGTYGYT
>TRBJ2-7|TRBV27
ASSPNSLYEQY
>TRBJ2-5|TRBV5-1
ASSLEGQGETQY
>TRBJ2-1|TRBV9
ASSVGLAQHNEQF